Listed below are T cell receptor beta chains from one sample, sequenced in a study of blood T cell repertoires in COVID-19. Using immunoSEQ multiplex PCR, the repertoire was profiled, and TCRdb retains in-frame clones only, with some absent. The data contain hundreds of thousands of clones, approximately 82% of them singletons. The specimen sequenced was peripheral blood. These receptors all stem from a woman aged 80 or older with acute or convalescent COVID-19. Both conserved end residues are part of each CDR3. The D gene is left open where the match is weak. A clone size is listed for some rows: how often the clone was seen (once, few, many), or a class if it is expanded.

D gene	V gene	J gene	clone size	CDR3 protein	CDR3 DNA
TRBD1	TRBV24-1	TRBJ1-5	.	CATSDPGTAHQPQHF	TGTGCCACCAGTGACCCCGGGACAGCACATCAGCCCCAGCATTTT
TRBD2	TRBV13	TRBJ2-3	few	CASSSRLAGGGTDTQYF	TGTGCCAGCAGCTCCCGACTAGCGGGAGGGGGGACAGATACGCAGTATTTT
.	TRBV6-5	TRBJ1-2	few	CASSMTVSGYTF	TGTGCCAGCAGTATGACAGTGAGTGGCTACACCTTC
TRBD1	TRBV10-3	TRBJ2-3	once	CAISPDGTGWYF	TGTGCCATCAGTCCAGACGGGACAGGGTGGTATTTT
TRBD1	TRBV28	TRBJ2-7	.	CASMGTGGTYEQYF	TGTGCCAGCATGGGAACAGGGGGTACCTACGAGCAGTACTTC
TRBD1	TRBV18	TRBJ2-2	.	CASSRGTGTGIGTGELFF	TGTGCCAGCTCACGGGGAACCGGGACAGGGATCGGCACCGGGGAGCTGTTTTTT
TRBD2	TRBV18	TRBJ2-5	.	CASSPLRLAGVETQYF	TGTGCCAGCTCACCCCTCAGACTAGCGGGAGTAGAGACCCAGTACTTC
.	TRBV4-2	TRBJ2-7	.	CASSQGFSLARIDEQYF	TGTGCCAGCAGCCAAGGGTTTAGTCTAGCGAGAATCGACGAGCAGTACTTC
.	TRBV30	TRBJ1-5	.	CAWAPDRSNQPQHF	TGTGCCTGGGCTCCGGACAGAAGCAATCAGCCCCAGCATTTT
TRBD1	TRBV3-1/TRBV3-2	TRBJ2-7	.	CASSIRGQGFYEQYF	TGTGCCAGCAGCATCCGTGGACAGGGATTCTACGAGCAGTACTTC
TRBD1	TRBV15	TRBJ2-3	.	CAIGQGRRTDTQYF	TGTGCCATAGGACAGGGGCGTCGCACAGATACGCAGTATTTT
.	TRBV3-1/TRBV3-2	TRBJ1-2	few	CASSNTGLGGYTF	TGTGCCAGCAGCAATACAGGGTTGGGTGGCTACACCTTC
TRBD1	TRBV10-3	TRBJ2-7	.	CAISETGGAKNYEQYF	TGTGCCATCAGTGAAACAGGGGGCGCGAAGAACTACGAGCAGTACTTC
TRBD1	TRBV18	TRBJ1-6	.	CASSPSGQGNSPLHF	TGTGCCAGCTCACCGTCAGGACAGGGAAATTCACCCCTCCACTTT
.	TRBV11-2	TRBJ2-7	.	CASSLDGGGREQYF	TGTGCCAGCAGCTTAGATGGTGGCGGTCGGGAGCAGTACTTC
TRBD1	TRBV5-6	TRBJ2-6	.	CASSWDRASGANVLTF	TGTGCCAGCAGCTGGGACAGGGCGTCTGGGGCCAACGTCCTGACTTTC
.	TRBV11-2	TRBJ1-2	.	CASSSGHPANYGYTF	TGTGCCAGCAGCTCGGGACACCCCGCTAACTATGGCTACACCTTC
.	TRBV11-3	TRBJ2-2	.	CASGQSNTGELFF	TGTGCCAGCGGACAGTCGAACACCGGGGAGCTGTTTTTT
.	TRBV30	TRBJ2-4	.	CAWSVPRGLGGNIQYF	TGTGCCTGGAGTGTACCCAGGGGTCTTGGTGGAAACATTCAGTACTTC
.	TRBV3-1/TRBV3-2	TRBJ2-6	.	CASSPRGRGLGANVLTF	TGTGCCAGCAGCCCCAGGGGGCGGGGGTTAGGGGCCAACGTCCTGACTTTC
.	TRBV2	TRBJ1-1	.	CASQRIKGTEAFF	TGTGCCAGCCAGCGGATTAAGGGCACGGAAGCTTTCTTT
.	TRBV7-3	TRBJ2-2	.	CASSLTSPGGELFF	TGTGCCAGCAGCTTAACTAGCCCCGGCGGGGAGCTGTTTTTT
TRBD2	TRBV18	TRBJ2-7	.	CASSLSAGGSSYEQYF	TGTGCCAGCTCACTCTCCGCGGGGGGGAGCTCCTACGAGCAGTACTTC
TRBD1	TRBV7-6	TRBJ1-6	.	CASSPRPGQSPYSPLHF	TGTGCCAGCAGCCCAAGACCGGGACAGTCACCGTATTCACCCCTCCACTTT
.	TRBV5-4	TRBJ1-4	.	CASSQRQTATNEKLFF	TGTGCCAGCAGCCAAAGACAGACTGCAACTAATGAAAAACTGTTTTTT